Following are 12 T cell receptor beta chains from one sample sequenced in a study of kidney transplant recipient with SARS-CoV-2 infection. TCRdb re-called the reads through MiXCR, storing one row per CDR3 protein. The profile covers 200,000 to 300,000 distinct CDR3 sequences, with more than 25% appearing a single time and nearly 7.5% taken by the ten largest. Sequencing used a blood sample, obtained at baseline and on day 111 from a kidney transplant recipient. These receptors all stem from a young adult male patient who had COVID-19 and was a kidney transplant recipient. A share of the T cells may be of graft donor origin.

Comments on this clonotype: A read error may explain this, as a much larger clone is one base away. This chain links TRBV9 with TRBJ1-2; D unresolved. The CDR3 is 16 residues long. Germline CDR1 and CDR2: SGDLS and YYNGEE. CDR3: CASPGMYSRKTYDYTF. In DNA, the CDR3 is TGTGCCAGCCCTGGAATGTACTCAAGAAAGACCTATGACTACACCTTC. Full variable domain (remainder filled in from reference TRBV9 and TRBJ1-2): DSGVTQTPKHLITATGQRVTLRCSPRSGDLSVYWYQQSLDQGLQFLIQYYNGEERAKGNILERFSAQQFPDLHSELNLSSLELGDSALYFCASPGMYSRKTYDYTFGSGTRLTVV.

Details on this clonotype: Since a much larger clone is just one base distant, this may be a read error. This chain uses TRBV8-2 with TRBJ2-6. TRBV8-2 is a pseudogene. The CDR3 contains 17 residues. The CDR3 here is CGIHLRITQSRASVLTF. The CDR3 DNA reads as TGTGGCATTCACCTCAGGATAACACAAAGTCGGGCCAGCGTCCTGACTTTC.

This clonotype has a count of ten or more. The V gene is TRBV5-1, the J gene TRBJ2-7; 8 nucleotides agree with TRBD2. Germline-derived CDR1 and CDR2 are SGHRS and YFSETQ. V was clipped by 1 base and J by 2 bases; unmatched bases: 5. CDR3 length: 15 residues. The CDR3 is CASSLHAGGAYEQYF. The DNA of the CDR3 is TGCGCCAGCAGCTTGCATGCGGGAGGCGCCTACGAGCAGTACTTC.

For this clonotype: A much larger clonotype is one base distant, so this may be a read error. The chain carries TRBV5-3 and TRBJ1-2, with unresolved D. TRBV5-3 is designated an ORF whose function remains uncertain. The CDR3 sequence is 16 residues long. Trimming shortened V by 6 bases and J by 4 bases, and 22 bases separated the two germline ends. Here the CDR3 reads CARNHGVVRKTYGYTF. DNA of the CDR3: TGTGCCAGAAACCACGGAGTGGTGAGAAAGACCTATGGCTACACCTTC.

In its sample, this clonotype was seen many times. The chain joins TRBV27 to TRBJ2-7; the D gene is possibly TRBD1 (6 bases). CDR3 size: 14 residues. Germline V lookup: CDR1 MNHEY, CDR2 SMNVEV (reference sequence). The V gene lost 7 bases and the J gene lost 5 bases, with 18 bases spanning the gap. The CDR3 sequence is CASTSRGPVDEQYF. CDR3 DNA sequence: TGTGCCAGCACCTCCAGGGGCCCCGTTGACGAGCAGTACTTC.

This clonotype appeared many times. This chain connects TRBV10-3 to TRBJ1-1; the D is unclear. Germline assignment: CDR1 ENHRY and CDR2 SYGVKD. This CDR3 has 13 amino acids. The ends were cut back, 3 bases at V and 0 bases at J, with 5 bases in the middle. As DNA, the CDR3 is TGTGCCATCAGTGACAGCATGAACACTGAAGCTTTCTTT. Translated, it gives CAISDSMNTEAFF.

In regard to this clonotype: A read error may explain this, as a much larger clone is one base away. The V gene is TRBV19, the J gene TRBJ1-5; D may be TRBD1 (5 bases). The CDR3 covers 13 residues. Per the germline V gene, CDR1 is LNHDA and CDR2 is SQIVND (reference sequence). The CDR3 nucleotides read TGTGTCAGTAGTATCAGGGTTAATCAGCCCCAGCATTTT. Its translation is CVSSIRVNQPQHF.

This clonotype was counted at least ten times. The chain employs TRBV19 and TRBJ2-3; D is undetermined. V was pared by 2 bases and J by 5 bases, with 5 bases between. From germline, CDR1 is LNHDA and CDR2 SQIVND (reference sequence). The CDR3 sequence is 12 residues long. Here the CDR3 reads CASSIWGDTQYF. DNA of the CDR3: TGTGCCAGTAGTATATGGGGAGATACGCAGTATTTT.

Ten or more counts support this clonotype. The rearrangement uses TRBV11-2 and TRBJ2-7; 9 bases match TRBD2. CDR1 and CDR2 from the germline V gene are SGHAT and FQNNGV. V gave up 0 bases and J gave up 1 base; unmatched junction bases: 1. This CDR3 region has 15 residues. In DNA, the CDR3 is TGTGCCAGCAGCTTAGAAGCGGGAGGATCCTACGAGCAGTACTTC. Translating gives CASSLEAGGSYEQYF.

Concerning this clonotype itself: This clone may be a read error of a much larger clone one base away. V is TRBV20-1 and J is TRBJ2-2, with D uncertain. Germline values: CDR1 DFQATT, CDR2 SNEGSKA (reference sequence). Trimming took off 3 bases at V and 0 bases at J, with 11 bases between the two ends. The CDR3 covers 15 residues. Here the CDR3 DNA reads TGCAGTGCTAGCCGAAGCGAAACGAACACCGGGGAGCTGTTTTTT. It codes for CSASRSETNTGELFF.

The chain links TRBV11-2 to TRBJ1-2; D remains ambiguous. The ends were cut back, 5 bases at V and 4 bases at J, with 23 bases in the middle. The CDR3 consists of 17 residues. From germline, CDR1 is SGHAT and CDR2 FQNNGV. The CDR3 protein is CASSRVATSRKTYGYTF. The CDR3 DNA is TGTGCCAGCAGCAGAGTGGCAACAAGCAGAAAGACCTATGGCTACACCTTC.

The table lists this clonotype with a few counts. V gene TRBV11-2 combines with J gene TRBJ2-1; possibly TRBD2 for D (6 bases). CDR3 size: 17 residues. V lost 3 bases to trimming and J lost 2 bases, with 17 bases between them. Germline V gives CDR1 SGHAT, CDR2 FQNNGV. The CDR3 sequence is CASSFRAGGRPYNEQFF. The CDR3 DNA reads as TGTGCCAGCAGCTTTAGGGCTGGGGGGAGGCCCTACAATGAGCAGTTCTTC.